The entry below describes one T cell receptor (beta chain). This receptor's antigen is unknown. No much larger clonotype is one base removed from it; base qualities were not supplied. RNA was extracted with the RNeasy kit and about 0.5 to 1 ug was reverse transcribed using random hexamers. The immunoSEQ multiplex PCR assay, which covers 54 Vbeta and 13 Jbeta segments, was used to amplify TCR beta CDR3 regions. Bias from PCR amplification was corrected by using a synthetic template baseline for primer optimization and for computational correction. On the study's bioinformatics: Only productive sequences were kept, with reads annotated to V, D and J genes according to IMGT and analyzed in immunoSEQ Analyzer. To calculate clonality, Shannon entropy was normalized by log2 of the number of productive unique sequences and then subtracted from one. For each patient and control, public and private clones were evaluated within the 100 most prevalent clones. Clones were defined as Susac-specific if absent from the healthy and MS cohorts, from some 1,000 published viral clones and from other ImmuneACCESS disease sequences. In TCRdb, the public reads were trimmed at Q25 with fastp and aligned with MiXCR, with productive beta chains retained. Rows with a matching CDR3 protein are joined into one entry that keeps the most common DNA and genes. These V and J calls rely on TCRdb rather than the paper's analysis. The sample yields 300,000 or so distinct CDR3 sequences; about 90% were counted once. The top ten clones comprise approximately 0.065% of the sample.

The CDR3 sequence holds 15 residues, the cysteine and phenylalanine included. Only CDR3 DNA remains: 45 bases, in frame from the first base. The CDR1 and CDR2 encoded by the germline V gene are LGHNA and YSLEER. V is pruned by 3 bases and J by 4 bases, leaving 8 bases of the junction without a gene match. Peripheral blood CD8+ and CD4+ T cells from healthy donors, Susac syndrome patients and multiple sclerosis patients were profiled using high-throughput TCR beta sequencing. Multiple sclerosis controls were treatment-naive patients with stable or active relapsing-remitting disease fulfilling revised McDonald criteria. Bulk CD8+ and CD4+ T cells were purified magnetically by negative isolation, whereas CD8+ TEMRA cells were enriched by FACS. Blood was drawn into EDTA tubes, processed within 24 hours, and PBMCs were isolated by density gradient centrifugation. PBMCs destined for TCR sequencing were cryopreserved in liquid nitrogen and later thawed in a 37 °C water bath. Purity of sorted or isolated CD4+, CD8+ and CD8+ TEMRA cells was at least 90%.

The data stem from a study of CD8 T cells in Susac syndrome (dated by TCRdb to the late 2010s). Some background on the complete study: Whether CD8+ T cell activation and differentiation in Susac syndrome was antigen driven was tested using repertoire sequencing. General study outcomes and caveats: The study acknowledged that relatively few individuals were included in the TCR sequencing and HLA analysis.

The receptor chain draws on TRBV4-3 and TRBJ2-5, with 7 central nucleotides matching TRBD1. This sequence was found in a human donor with multiple sclerosis. The sequenced sample was CD4+ T cells from PBMCs. The CDR3: CASSQNRGTGETQYF. The DNA reads TGCGCCAGCAGCCAGAACAGGGGAACCGGAGAGACCCAGTACTTC.